Here is one T cell receptor beta chain with its context. Its antigen is unknown. Tuberculin skin test and IGRA determined adolescents' latent tuberculosis status at entry. On average approximately 100,000 T cells per donor were immunosequenced. The assay was immunoSEQ multiplex PCR, and TCRdb's table has in-frame clones only and misses some. Of roughly 35,000 clones listed, over 85% were seen once; the top ten hold roughly 6.4%. The data are from a study of T cells in tuberculosis. The CDR3 length is 14 residues. Looked up from germline, CDR1 is SGDLS and CDR2 is YYNGEE. With 4 bases removed from V and 4 bases from J, the gap between germline ends came to 14 bases. Study conclusions and caveats: Using the GMM-specific repertoire gave about 90% accuracy versus around 74% with motifs.

This chain joins TRBV9 and TRBJ1-2; no clear D. The sequence came from a donor between 10 and 35 years old with latent tuberculosis or without tuberculosis infection. Material for sequencing was PBMCs. The CDR3 nucleotides read TGTGCCAGCAGCCCCCGGGAAGGCTTCTATGGCTACACCTTC. It encodes CASSPREGFYGYTF.